These 29 T cell receptor beta chains originate from one sample sequenced in a study of T cells in Graves' hyperthyroidism and ophthalmopathy. TCR beta CDR3 regions were amplified from RNA. Researchers ran a first-round RT-PCR on the TCR CDR3 using the HTBI primer set. TCRdb called the multiplex PCR reads again in MiXCR, with one record for every CDR3 protein. The table shows about 400,000 distinct CDR3 sequences, with around 14% occurring only once. Specimen: blood. These receptors all stem from a woman in her 30s with Graves' hyperthyroidism.

This clonotype came up many times. The junction departs from germline at one end; a sequencing error may be responsible. This chain connects TRBV12-3 or TRBV12-4 to TRBJ2-1; the match to TRBD2 covers 10 bases. This CDR3 is 15 amino acids long. CDR3 DNA: TGTGCCAGCAGTCTAGCGGGAGTCGGCTACAATGAGCAGTTCTTC. Protein product: CASSLAGVGYNEQFF.

The chain couples TRBV6-2 or TRBV6-3 to TRBJ2-1; the D gene is possibly TRBD2 (6 bases). The CDR3 sequence is 16 residues long. Trimming pared 4 bases from V and 2 bases from J, leaving 15 bases between. Germline loops: CDR1 MNHEY, CDR2 SVGEGT. The CDR3 DNA is TGTGCCAGCAGTTCGCCGACTAGTCTAACCTACAATGAGCAGTTCTTC. It encodes CASSSPTSLTYNEQFF.

The V gene is TRBV9, the J gene TRBJ1-2; the D gene is possibly TRBD1 (5 bases). V gave up 4 bases and J gave up 6 bases, with 19 bases separating them. Germline CDR1 reads SGDLS; CDR2 reads YYNGEE. CDR3 size: 15 residues. This CDR3 is CASSILAGGSDGYTF. The CDR3 nucleotides are TGTGCCAGCAGCATACTAGCGGGGGGTTCGGATGGCTACACCTTC.

This clonotype was seen repeatedly, ten times or more. The chain uses TRBV5-1 and TRBJ2-7, with 7 bases that match TRBD2. Trimming at V came to 2 bases and at J to 5 bases, leaving 7 bases not matched to a gene. This CDR3 spans 14 amino acids. The V gene's germline CDR1 is SGHRS and CDR2 YFSETQ. The CDR3 here is CASSLPSGGDEQYF. In DNA, the CDR3 is TGCGCCAGCAGCTTACCTAGCGGAGGGGACGAGCAGTACTTC.

This clonotype was found many times. The V gene is TRBV10-1, the J gene TRBJ2-5; 9 bases fit TRBD2. Per the germline V gene, CDR1 is WNHNN and CDR2 is SYGVQD (reference sequence). There are 18 residues in the CDR3. V lost 3 bases and J lost 0; bases outside the gene matches: 11. This CDR3 is CASSDREGLAGYQETQYF. CDR3 sequence (DNA): TGCGCCAGCAGTGATCGCGAGGGGCTAGCGGGATACCAAGAGACCCAGTACTTC.

Many counts were recorded for this clonotype. The rearrangement joins TRBV4-1 to TRBJ2-7, with unresolved D. With 1 base removed from V and 3 bases from J, the gap between germline ends came to 7 bases. The CDR3 extends over 13 amino acids. The germline V gene has CDR1 MGHRA and CDR2 YSYEKL. CDR3 bases: TGCGCCAGCAGCCAAGGTCAGCTCTACGAGCAGTACTTC. It yields the protein CASSQGQLYEQYF.

This chain joins TRBV12-3 or TRBV12-4 and TRBJ2-1; 7 nucleotides line up with TRBD1. The CDR3 consists of 14 residues. Trimming cost V 4 bases and J 7 bases; bases outside gene matches: 7. In DNA form, the CDR3 reads TGTGCCAGCAGTTCCCCGGACAGGAGGAATGAGCAGTTCTTC. Protein: CASSSPDRRNEQFF.

J is TRBJ2-5 and V is TRBV5-4; 9 bases map to TRBD1. There are 13 residues in the CDR3. Germline loops: CDR1 SGHNT, CDR2 YYREEE (reference sequence). Trimming at V came to 4 bases and at J to 7 bases, leaving 5 bases not matched to a gene. The CDR3, as DNA: TGTGCCAGCAGCGGACAGGGGTCGGTGACCCAGTACTTC. Its protein is CASSGQGSVTQYF.

The V and J genes are TRBV29-1 and TRBJ2-7; 14 bases fit TRBD2. The CDR3 contains 15 residues. Germline CDR1 and CDR2: SQVTM and ANQGSEA. After removal of 7 bases from V and 4 bases from J, the junction contained 9 bases not matched to a gene. CDR3 loop: CSAHGTSGRGYEQYF. CDR3 coding DNA: TGCAGCGCCCACGGGACTAGCGGGAGAGGATACGAGCAGTACTTC.

The J gene is TRBJ2-7, the V gene TRBV6-1; D may be TRBD1 (6 bases). Germline CDR1 MNHNS, CDR2 SASEGT. The germline V and J ends were trimmed by 5 bases and 3 bases, with 14 bases remaining between them. The CDR3 extends over 14 amino acids. CDR3 sequence (DNA): TGTGCCAGCAGTTATACAGGGAAGGGCTACGAGCAGTACTTC. Its protein is CASSYTGKGYEQYF.

At least ten counts were recorded for this clonotype. The chain employs TRBV28 and TRBJ2-3; 7 nucleotides match TRBD2. The V gene's germline CDR1 is MDHEN and CDR2 SYDVKM. Trimming at V came to 3 bases and at J to 1 base, leaving 7 bases not matched to a gene. CDR3 size: 16 residues. The CDR3 spells CASSFIGLAGTDTQYF. CDR3 sequence (DNA): TGTGCCAGCAGTTTTATTGGCCTAGCGGGCACAGATACGCAGTATTTT. The full variable domain, its missing parts supplied by reference TRBV28 and TRBJ2-3, is DVKVTQSSRYLVKRTGEKVFLECVQDMDHENMFWYRQDPGLGLRLIYFSYDVKMKEKGDIPEGYSVSREKKERFSLILESASTNQTSMYLCASSFIGLAGTDTQYFGPGTRLTVL.

The genes are TRBV6-1 and TRBJ1-1; tentative D call: TRBD1 (5 bases). Germline assignment: CDR1 MNHNS and CDR2 SASEGT. V gave up 7 bases and J gave up 0 bases, with 9 bases separating them. This CDR3 has 13 residues. CDR3 region: CASTRTMNTEAFF. The CDR3, as DNA: TGTGCCAGCACCCGGACAATGAACACTGAAGCTTTCTTT.

The chain employs TRBV9 and TRBJ2-7; D remains unclear. The V end was cut by 4 bases, the J end by 3 bases, with 14 bases between. From germline, CDR1 is SGDLS and CDR2 YYNGEE. The CDR3 is 14 amino acids. The CDR3 sequence: CASSPTDQNYEQYF. The CDR3 nucleotides are TGTGCCAGCAGCCCGACGGACCAAAACTACGAGCAGTACTTC. The full variable domain, rest sourced from reference TRBV9 and TRBJ2-7, is DSGVTQTPKHLITATGQRVTLRCSPRSGDLSVYWYQQSLDQGLQFLIQYYNGEERAKGNILERFSAQQFPDLHSELNLSSLELGDSALYFCASSPTDQNYEQYFGPGTRLTVT.

The chain joins TRBV20-1 to TRBJ2-3; D is possibly TRBD2 (5 bases). CDR3 length: 14 amino acids. V was shortened by 1 base and J by 6 bases, with 14 bases between the two germline ends. Germline V gives CDR1 DFQATT, CDR2 SNEGSKA (reference sequence). CDR3 DNA sequence: TGCAGTGCTAGAGCCCCCTTGGGAGTGGATACGCAGTATTTT. Protein sequence: CSARAPLGVDTQYF.

This clonotype was counted only a few times. The genes are TRBV5-1 and TRBJ2-1; the D call may be TRBD1 or TRBD2 (6 bases each). Per germline, CDR1 SGHRS and CDR2 YFSETQ. V gave up 0 bases and J gave up 9 bases, with 25 bases separating them. The CDR3 spans 18 residues. The CDR3 protein is CASSLGDMAGSWGGEQFF. The CDR3 DNA reads as TGCGCCAGCAGCTTGGGGGACATGGCGGGGTCCTGGGGAGGTGAGCAGTTCTTC. The full variable domain, its missing parts supplied by reference TRBV5-1 and TRBJ2-1, is KAGVTQTPRYLIKTRGQQVTLSCSPISGHRSVSWYQQTPGQGLQFLFEYFSETQRNKGNFPGRFSGRQFSNSRSEMNVSTLELGDSALYLCASSLGDMAGSWGGEQFFGPGTRLTVL.

This clonotype was seen at least ten times. The V gene is TRBV11-3, the J gene TRBJ2-5; 9 positions agree with TRBD1. Losses at the gene ends were 5 bases for V and 5 bases for J; bases not matched to a gene: 9. Germline-derived CDR1 and CDR2 are SGHNT and YENEEA. This CDR3 has 15 residues. As DNA, the CDR3 is TGTGCCAGCAGCCCTGGACAGGGGCTTCAGGAGACCCAGTACTTC. Residues: CASSPGQGLQETQYF.

This clonotype was picked up many times. The rearrangement uses TRBV20-1 and TRBJ2-7, with a weak D call TRBD1 (6 bases). Trimming took off 6 bases at V and 7 bases at J, with 22 bases between the two ends. In germline, CDR1 is DFQATT, CDR2 SNEGSKA (reference sequence). The CDR3 totals 14 residues. The CDR3 sequence is CSAQRLGATGEQYF. CDR3 nucleotides: TGCAGTGCCCAACGGCTGGGGGCGACGGGGGAGCAGTACTTC.

This clonotype was detected many times. One junction end disagrees with the germline gene, perhaps due to a read error. The chain has TRBV6-1 and TRBJ2-5; tentatively, D is TRBD2 (5 bases). Germline V gene sequence: CDR1 MNHNS, CDR2 SASEGT. The CDR3 length is 21 residues. The CDR3 coding sequence is TGTGCCAGCAGCGAAGAATTACGGGCAGGCGGACTGACGGGAAAAAAAGAGACCCAGTACTTC. Its protein is CASSEELRAGGLTGKKETQYF.

This clonotype appeared a few times. CDR3 coding DNA: TGTGCCAGCGGACAGGGAGCTCCTGGAAACACCATATATTTT. It specifies CASGQGAPGNTIYF. This chain links TRBV27 with TRBJ1-3; TRBD1 aligns across 8 bases. The J segment lost 2 bases and the V segment lost 8 bases, leaving 5 bases of the junction unmatched. This CDR3 contains 14 residues. CDR1 is MNHEY and CDR2 is SMNVEV in the germline V gene (reference sequence).

This clonotype was seen repeatedly, ten times or more. The chain is built from TRBV20-1 and TRBJ2-3, with D possibly TRBD1 on 5 matching bases. This CDR3 contains 13 residues. CDR1 and CDR2 (germline): DFQATT, SNEGSKA (reference sequence). V lost 7 bases to trimming and J lost 2 bases, with 13 bases between them. DNA for the CDR3: TGCAGTGTCGCGACAGTATCCACAGATACGCAGTATTTT. Translated: CSVATVSTDTQYF.

The V gene is TRBV7-9, the J gene TRBJ2-7, with 12 bases that match TRBD2. J was trimmed by 5 bases and V by 0 bases; bases with no gene match: 2. CDR3 length equals 15 residues. From germline, CDR1 is SEHNR and CDR2 FQNEAQ (reference sequence). This CDR3 reads CASSLARTSGNEQYF. CDR3 in DNA: TGTGCCAGCAGCTTAGCTCGGACTAGCGGGAACGAGCAGTACTTC.

The V and J genes are TRBV6-2 or TRBV6-3 and TRBJ2-7; TRBD2 agrees at 8 bases. V lost 7 bases to trimming and J lost 7 bases; unmatched junction nucleotides: 3. Germline V gene lookup returns CDR1 MNHEY and CDR2 SVGEGT. The CDR3 is 11 amino acids. For the CDR3, the DNA is TGTGCCAGCACCGCGGGGGGAGAGCAGTACTTC. Amino acids: CASTAGGEQYF.

This clonotype was counted many times. This sequence joins TRBV13 and TRBJ2-1, with D possibly being TRBD1 (5 bases). Trimming left V 3 bases short and J 9 bases short, with 18 bases between. CDR3 length: 15 amino acids. CDR1 is PRHDT and CDR2 is FYEKMQ in the germline V gene (reference sequence). The DNA for the CDR3 is TGTGCCAGCAGCTTCCAGGGTAGGAGTAGCAGTGAGCAGTTCTTC. Translation: CASSFQGRSSSEQFF.

This clonotype occurred once. A much larger clone differs by one base, so this may be a read error. This chain links TRBV7-3 with TRBJ2-1; TRBD1 matches at 9 bases. J was trimmed by 6 bases and V by 5 bases; bases with no gene match: 2. Germline V gives CDR1 SGHTA, CDR2 FQGTGA. This CDR3 is 13 amino acids long. The CDR3 sequence: CASSRDRVNEQFF. The CDR3, as DNA: TGTGCCAGCAGCCGGGACAGGGTCAATGAGCAGTTCTTC. The whole variable domain, remainder taken from reference TRBV7-3 and TRBJ2-1, is GAGVSQTPSNKVTEKGKYVELRCDPISGHTALYWYRQSLGQGPEFLIYFQGTGAADDSGLPNDRFFAVRPEGSVSTLKIQRTERGDSAVYLCASSRDRVNEQFFGPGTRLTVL.

This clonotype has at least ten counts. The chain combines TRBV12-3 or TRBV12-4 with TRBJ2-2; possibly TRBD2 for D (6 bases). With 6 bases removed from V and 5 bases from J, the gap between germline ends came to 13 bases. There are 14 residues in the CDR3. In nucleotides, the CDR3 is TGTGCCAGCAGCCCGGGACTTTATACCGGGGAGCTGTTTTTT. Translation gives CASSPGLYTGELFF.

V usage is TRBV19 and J usage is TRBJ1-5, with 9 bases lining up with TRBD1. V gave up 1 base and J gave up 2 bases; unmatched junction bases: 9. Germline CDR1 is LNHDA and CDR2 is SQIVND (reference sequence). The CDR3 sequence is 18 residues long. This CDR3 reads CASSIALTGGARNQPQHF. CDR3 DNA sequence: TGTGCCAGTAGTATAGCCCTTACAGGGGGCGCGCGCAATCAGCCCCAGCATTTT.

This clonotype was recorded many times. The chain employs TRBV30 and TRBJ1-2; no clear D gene. Looked up from germline, CDR1 is GTSNPN and CDR2 is SVGIG (reference sequence). The V and J ends lost 3 bases and 4 bases respectively, with 9 bases between them. The CDR3 is 12 residues long. CDR3 sequence: CAWRALGYGYTF. DNA for the CDR3: TGTGCCTGGAGGGCCCTCGGCTATGGCTACACCTTC.

This clonotype was counted many times. The rearrangement joins TRBV5-1 to TRBJ2-1, with 8 bases aligning to TRBD1. The CDR3 loop spans 16 amino acids. Germline CDR1 is SGHRS and CDR2 is YFSETQ. Losses at the gene ends were 0 bases for V and 2 bases for J; bases not matched to a gene: 4. CDR3 sequence reads: CASSLGTQGAYNEQFF. The CDR3 DNA follows: TGCGCCAGCAGCTTGGGGACACAGGGGGCCTACAATGAGCAGTTCTTC.

This clonotype was counted a few times. The chain uses TRBV7-7 and TRBJ2-3; 15 bases are a match to TRBD2. CDR1 and CDR2 (germline): SSHAT, FNYEAQ (reference sequence). The CDR3 sequence is 16 residues long. J was trimmed by 6 bases and V by 5 bases; bases with no gene match: 6. CDR3 in amino acids: CASSVGLAGGWDTQYF. In DNA, the CDR3 is TGTGCCAGCAGCGTGGGACTAGCGGGAGGTTGGGATACGCAGTATTTT. Complete variable domain (other parts from reference TRBV7-7 and TRBJ2-3): GAGVSQSPRYKVTKRGQDVTLRCDPISSHATLYWYQQALGQGPEFLTYFNYEAQPDKSGLPSDRFSAERPEGSISTLTIQRTEQRDSAMYRCASSVGLAGGWDTQYFGPGTRLTVL.